This is a list of T cell receptor beta chains from one sample in a study of OX40 agonist ivuxolimab in advanced cancers. Sequencing used immunoSEQ multiplex PCR; TCRdb keeps in-frame clones, though not all of them. The repertoire holds tens of thousands of clones, with roughly 84% as singletons. The sequences come from CD4+ or CD8+ T cells sorted from blood, collected in a trial of the OX40 agonist ivuxolimab. These receptors all stem from an adult with an advanced solid tumor such as melanoma, head and neck, liver or kidney cancer. CDR3s include the opening cysteine and the closing phenylalanine or tryptophan. The D gene is left open where the match is weak. Only some rows state a clone size, as once, few, many or a class for expanded clones.

J gene	V gene	clone size	D gene	CDR3 protein	CDR3 DNA
TRBJ1-6	TRBV14	once	.	CASKGGADNSPLHF	TGTGCCAGCAAGGGCGGGGCGGATAATTCACCCCTCCACTTT
TRBJ2-1	TRBV19	.	.	CASSIVGGFGISYNEQFF	TGTGCCAGTAGTATAGTGGGAGGATTCGGAATCTCCTACAATGAGCAGTTCTTC
TRBJ1-3	TRBV6-5	.	.	CASSSPRSGNTIYF	TGTGCCAGCAGTTCCCCTAGATCTGGAAACACCATATATTTT
TRBJ2-1	TRBV5-1	.	.	CASSLVGDTNNEQFF	TGCGCCAGCAGCTTGGTAGGGGACACCAACAATGAGCAGTTCTTC
TRBJ2-1	TRBV14	.	TRBD2	CASSPGWASGGYNEQFF	TGTGCCAGCAGCCCAGGGTGGGCTAGCGGGGGTTACAATGAGCAGTTCTTC
TRBJ2-5	TRBV15	.	.	CATSRNGQPRETQYF	TGTGCCACCAGCAGAAATGGACAGCCGAGGGAGACCCAGTACTTC
TRBJ2-7	TRBV6-5	.	.	CASSYGDTYEQYF	TGTGCCAGCAGTTACGGGGACACCTACGAGCAGTACTTC
TRBJ2-3	TRBV5-4	.	.	CASSLGLEAAGTDTQYF	TGTGCCAGCAGCTTGGGGCTGGAAGCGGCGGGCACAGATACGCAGTATTTT
TRBJ1-2	TRBV9	.	TRBD1	CASSVKPTGIDYGYTF	TGTGCCAGCAGCGTTAAACCGACAGGGATAGACTATGGCTACACCTTC
TRBJ2-2	TRBV6-5	.	.	CASSRNTGELFF	TGTGCCAGCAGTCGTAACACCGGGGAGCTGTTTTTT
TRBJ2-2	TRBV27	.	.	CASSLRTVTGELFF	TGTGCCAGCAGTTTAAGGACAGTCACCGGGGAGCTGTTTTTT
TRBJ2-7	TRBV12-5	.	TRBD2	CASGLLNSGGNSYEQYF	TGTGCTAGTGGTTTACTTAATAGCGGGGGCAACTCCTACGAGCAGTACTTC
TRBJ2-1	TRBV9	.	TRBD2	CASSVGSGRVYNEQFF	TGTGCCAGCAGCGTTGGTAGCGGGAGGGTATACAATGAGCAGTTCTTC
TRBJ2-7	TRBV27	.	.	CASSFRGPTLGYEQYF	TGTGCCAGCAGTTTTAGGGGACCTACCTTAGGGTACGAGCAGTACTTC
TRBJ2-7	TRBV5-8	.	TRBD1	CASSLGGTGSVQYF	TGTGCCAGCAGCTTGGGGGGGACAGGGAGTGTGCAGTACTTC
TRBJ2-1	TRBV19	.	TRBD2	CASSKTSGSNNEQFF	TGTGCCAGTAGTAAGACTAGCGGGTCGAACAATGAGCAGTTCTTC
TRBJ2-7	TRBV11-2	.	TRBD1	CASSLVQGEGSYEQYF	TGTGCCAGCAGCTTAGTGCAGGGGGAAGGGTCCTACGAGCAGTACTTC
TRBJ1-2	TRBV5-6	few	.	CASSRGSYGYTF	TGTGCCAGCAGTCGTGGTAGCTATGGCTACACCTTC
TRBJ2-7	TRBV2	.	TRBD2	CASSERSSGSLGEQYF	TGTGCCAGCAGTGAAAGAAGTAGCGGGAGTCTAGGAGAGCAGTACTTC
TRBJ2-2	TRBV18	.	.	CASSPSTGELFF	TGTGCCAGCTCACCAAGCACCGGGGAGCTGTTTTTT
TRBJ1-1	TRBV6-5	.	.	CASSLQGPWNTEAFF	TGTGCCAGCAGTTTACAAGGACCGTGGAACACTGAAGCTTTCTTT
TRBJ1-2	TRBV6-5	.	.	CASSYWQGEGYTF	TGTGCCAGCAGTTACTGGCAGGGCGAGGGCTACACCTTC
TRBJ2-5	TRBV5-6	.	.	CASSFWAGETQYF	TGTGCCAGCAGCTTCTGGGCGGGAGAGACCCAGTACTTC
TRBJ2-7	TRBV20-1	.	.	CSVNGPLEQYF	TGCAGTGTAAACGGGCCTCTCGAGCAGTACTTC
TRBJ1-4	TRBV7-2	.	.	CASSFNQWGEKLFF	TGTGCCAGCAGCTTTAATCAGTGGGGTGAAAAACTGTTTTTT
TRBJ1-1	TRBV11-2	.	TRBD1	CASRRQGAAEAFF	TGTGCCAGCAGAAGACAGGGGGCCGCTGAAGCTTTCTTT
TRBJ2-1	TRBV7-2	.	.	CASSLVYSGYNEQFF	TGTGCCAGCAGCTTAGTGTATAGCGGCTACAATGAGCAGTTCTTC
TRBJ2-7	TRBV28	once	TRBD1	CASSLGGQGAYEQYF	TGTGCCAGCAGTTTAGGAGGACAGGGAGCCTACGAGCAGTACTTC